The sequence of this T cell receptor (beta chain) was determined in a study of blood T cell repertoires in COVID-19. Study overall: Italy, Spain and the United States were the sources of the convalescent and acute COVID-19 samples.

Sequenced by immunoSEQ multiplex PCR; TCRdb stores in-frame clones only, minus some. The sample shows 200,000 to 250,000 clones, about 88% of them seen only once. Seattle's cohort entered during active infection and was followed longitudinally. This clonotype was sampled from a woman between 50 and 59 years old with COVID-19, enrolled during active disease. Sequenced: peripheral blood.

Here the CDR3 reads CASSLAGLAGGETQYF. The DNA for the CDR3 is TGTGCCAGCAGTCTCGCGGGACTAGCGGGGGGGGAGACCCAGTACTTC. The chain combines TRBV28 with TRBJ2-5; 16 bases line up with TRBD2. This CDR3 region has 16 residues. The V and J ends lost 5 bases and 5 bases, in that order; junction bases with no gene match: 5. CDR1 and CDR2 from the germline V gene are MDHEN and SYDVKM.